What follows are 3 T cell receptor beta chains derived from one specimen sequenced in a study of cytomegalovirus exposure and HLA in healthy donors. Primers for the PCR totalled 60 Vbeta and 13 Jbeta. Produced via immunoSEQ multiplex PCR; TCRdb's table is partial and in-frame only. The sample lists 90,000 to 150,000 clones; 63% were seen once. The sample consisted of PBMCs. Receptors originate from a man aged 35 to 55 in good health and CMV-seropositive.

V usage is TRBV6-6 and J usage is TRBJ2-1, with D hard to call. Germline CDR1 and CDR2: MNHNY and SVGAGI (reference sequence). The CDR3 totals 11 residues. V was clipped by 2 bases and J by 8 bases, with 4 bases between them. The CDR3 here is CASSYPYEQFF. The CDR3 DNA follows: TGTGCCAGCAGTTACCCCTATGAGCAGTTCTTC.

The V and J genes are TRBV11-2 and TRBJ1-2; 10 nucleotides agree with TRBD1. This CDR3 has 18 residues. The germline V gene has CDR1 SGHAT and CDR2 FQNNGV. V lost 4 bases and J lost 7; bases outside the gene matches: 18. This CDR3 reads CASSSTQRQGAFSRGYTF. The CDR3 coding sequence is TGTGCCAGCAGCTCGACCCAGCGACAGGGGGCTTTTTCGCGTGGCTACACCTTC.

The chain recombines TRBV6-5 with TRBJ2-7; tentatively, D is TRBD2 (5 bases). V lost 0 bases to trimming and J lost 1 base, with 10 bases between them. The V gene's germline CDR1 is MNHEY and CDR2 SVGAGI. The CDR3 covers 15 residues. The CDR3 spells CASSYSVRRSYEQYF. In DNA form, the CDR3 reads TGTGCCAGCAGTTACTCAGTCCGGAGGTCCTACGAGCAGTACTTC.